This T cell receptor (beta chain) was profiled in a study of blood T cell repertoires in COVID-19. Overall study context: Whether acute or convalescent, the COVID-19 samples came from the United States, Italy and Spain.

Germline V CDR1 and CDR2: KGHSH, LQKENI. The junction had 5 bases not matched to a gene; V was cut back by 1 base and J by 3 bases. This CDR3 comprises 16 residues. In the study's own analysis: Researchers report that nucleated cell counts were estimated from reference gene primer amplification. This table comes from immunoSEQ multiplex PCR, and its TCRdb copy is limited to in-frame clones, with some not included. That table supplies the V and J calls and clone size; D and trimming were determined from the DNA. The sample records approximately 60,000 clones, around four fifths being singletons. Enrollment of patients from Seattle took place during active infection, with longitudinal follow-up.

The rearrangement links TRBV18 to TRBJ2-2, with TRBD2 identical over 7 bases. The TCR sequence derives from a man in his fifties or sixties with COVID-19, enrolled during active disease. Sequencing used peripheral blood. This CDR3 reads CASSPQGGADTGELFF. The CDR3 coding sequence is TGTGCCAGCTCACCACAGGGAGGGGCGGACACCGGGGAGCTGTTTTTT.